The rows below give T cell receptor beta chains drawn from one sample of a study of shared clonotypes between healthy human individuals. TCRdb's table, derived via immunoSEQ multiplex PCR, lists solely in-frame clones and lacks some. The repertoire consists of 450,000 to 500,000 clones, with around four fifths occurring once and the leading ten covering about 12%. The sample consisted of PBMCs. The receptors shown here come from a woman in her 40s in good health. Some clones in this sample may be carry-over from other donors' samples. CDR3s include the opening cysteine and the closing phenylalanine or tryptophan. Fields, in order: CDR3 protein, J gene, V gene.

cdr3_aa: CASSQVGTLNNEQFF
j_call: TRBJ2-1
v_call: TRBV4-1

cdr3_aa: CASSQASPNTEAFF
j_call: TRBJ1-1
v_call: TRBV6-1

cdr3_aa: CASSEGTGGGTDTQYF
j_call: TRBJ2-3
v_call: TRBV25-1

cdr3_aa: CASVNHQGGDEQYF
j_call: TRBJ2-7
v_call: TRBV5-1

cdr3_aa: CASSETGTGKFEQYF
j_call: TRBJ2-7
v_call: TRBV10-1

cdr3_aa: CASSPDLQGTDTQYF
j_call: TRBJ2-3
v_call: TRBV7-9

cdr3_aa: CASSIGGGQVTQYF
j_call: TRBJ2-5
v_call: TRBV19

cdr3_aa: CASSTRGLAGGSSYNEQFF
j_call: TRBJ2-1
v_call: TRBV7-3

cdr3_aa: CASSLVGGDGNQPQHF
j_call: TRBJ1-5
v_call: TRBV7-2

cdr3_aa: CASIVGLAYNEQFF
j_call: TRBJ2-1
v_call: TRBV2

cdr3_aa: CASSLAGSGTYEQYF
j_call: TRBJ2-7
v_call: TRBV5-4

cdr3_aa: CAWSKQGGSGYTF
j_call: TRBJ1-2
v_call: TRBV30

cdr3_aa: CASSELGYYGYTF
j_call: TRBJ1-2
v_call: TRBV6-1

cdr3_aa: CASRLTEETEAFF
j_call: TRBJ1-1
v_call: TRBV10-1

cdr3_aa: CASSYPVAGGWSSQHF
j_call: TRBJ1-5
v_call: TRBV7-8

cdr3_aa: CASSLTDAGRDTQYF
j_call: TRBJ2-3
v_call: TRBV5-1